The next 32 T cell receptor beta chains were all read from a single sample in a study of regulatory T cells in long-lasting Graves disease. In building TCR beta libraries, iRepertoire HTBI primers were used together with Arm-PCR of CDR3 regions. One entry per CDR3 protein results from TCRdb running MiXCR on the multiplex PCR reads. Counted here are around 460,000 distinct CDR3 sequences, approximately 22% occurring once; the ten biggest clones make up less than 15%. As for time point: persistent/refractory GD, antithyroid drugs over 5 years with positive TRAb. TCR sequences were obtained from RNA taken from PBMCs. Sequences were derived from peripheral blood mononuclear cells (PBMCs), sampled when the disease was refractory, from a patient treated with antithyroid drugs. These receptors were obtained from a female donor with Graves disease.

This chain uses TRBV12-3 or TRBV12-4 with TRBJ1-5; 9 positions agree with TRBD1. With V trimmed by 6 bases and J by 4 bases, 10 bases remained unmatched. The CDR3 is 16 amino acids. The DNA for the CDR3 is TGTGCCAGCAGCCGCACGAGACAGGGGGTTAATCAGCCCCAGCATTTT. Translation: CASSRTRQGVNQPQHF.

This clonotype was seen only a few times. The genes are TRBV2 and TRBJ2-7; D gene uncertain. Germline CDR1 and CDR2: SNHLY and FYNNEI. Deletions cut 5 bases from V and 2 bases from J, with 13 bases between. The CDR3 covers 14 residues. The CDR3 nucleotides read TGTGCCAGCAGTCTAAGGACGTCCCCCTACGAGCAGTACTTC. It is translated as CASSLRTSPYEQYF.

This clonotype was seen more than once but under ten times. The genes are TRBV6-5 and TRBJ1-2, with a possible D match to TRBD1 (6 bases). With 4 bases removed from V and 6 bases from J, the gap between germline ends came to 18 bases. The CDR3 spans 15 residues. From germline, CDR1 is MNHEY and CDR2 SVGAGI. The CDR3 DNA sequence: TGTGCCAGCAGTTCGCCGGCAGGGGCCCTGCATGGCTACACCTTC. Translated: CASSSPAGALHGYTF.

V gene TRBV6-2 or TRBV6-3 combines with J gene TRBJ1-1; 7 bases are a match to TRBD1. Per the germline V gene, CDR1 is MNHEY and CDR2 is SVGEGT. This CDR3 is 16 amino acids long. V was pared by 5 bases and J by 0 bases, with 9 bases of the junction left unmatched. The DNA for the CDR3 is TGTGCCAGCAGTCCCCCGACAGGGCGCATGAACACTGAAGCTTTCTTT. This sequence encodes CASSPPTGRMNTEAFF.

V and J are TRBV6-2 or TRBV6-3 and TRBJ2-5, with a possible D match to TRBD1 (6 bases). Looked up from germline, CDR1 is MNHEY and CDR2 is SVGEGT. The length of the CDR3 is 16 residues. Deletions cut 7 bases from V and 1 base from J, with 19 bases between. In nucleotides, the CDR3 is TGTGCCAGCAATCGTGTAACTGGGACACTCCAAGAGACCCAGTACTTC. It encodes CASNRVTGTLQETQYF.

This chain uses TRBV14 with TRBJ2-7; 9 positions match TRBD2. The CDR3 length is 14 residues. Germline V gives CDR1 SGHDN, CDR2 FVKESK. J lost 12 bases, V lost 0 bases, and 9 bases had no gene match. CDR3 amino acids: CASSQELAGRILYF. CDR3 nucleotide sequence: TGTGCCAGCAGCCAAGAACTAGCGGGTAGAATTCTGTACTTC. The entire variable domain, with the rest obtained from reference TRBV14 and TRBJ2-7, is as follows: EAGVTQFPSHSVIEKGQTVTLRCDPISGHDNLYWYRRVMGKEIKFLLHFVKESKQDESGMPNNRFLAERTGGTYSTLKVQPAELEDSGVYFCASSQELAGRILYFGPGTRLTVT.

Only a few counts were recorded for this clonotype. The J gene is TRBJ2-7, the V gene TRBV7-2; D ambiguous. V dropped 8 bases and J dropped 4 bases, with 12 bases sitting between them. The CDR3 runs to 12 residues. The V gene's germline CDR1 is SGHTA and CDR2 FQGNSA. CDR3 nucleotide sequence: TGTGCCAGCGGGTTTTTGGGGTACGAGCAGTACTTC. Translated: CASGFLGYEQYF.

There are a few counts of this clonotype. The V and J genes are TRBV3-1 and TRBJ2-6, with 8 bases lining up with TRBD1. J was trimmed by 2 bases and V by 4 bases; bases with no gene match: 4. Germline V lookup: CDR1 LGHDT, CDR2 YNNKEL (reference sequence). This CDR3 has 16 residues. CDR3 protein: CASSPYRGAGANVLTF. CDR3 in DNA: TGTGCCAGCAGCCCGTACAGGGGGGCTGGGGCCAACGTCCTGACTTTC.

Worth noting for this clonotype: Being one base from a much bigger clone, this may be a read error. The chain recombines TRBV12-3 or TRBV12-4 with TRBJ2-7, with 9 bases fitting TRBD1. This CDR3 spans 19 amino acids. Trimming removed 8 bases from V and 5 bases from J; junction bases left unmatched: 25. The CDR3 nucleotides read TGTGCCAGCGGCGCCGTTTTCGGGAGATACGGGGACAGGGAGGACGAGCAGTACTTC. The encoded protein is CASGAVFGRYGDREDEQYF.

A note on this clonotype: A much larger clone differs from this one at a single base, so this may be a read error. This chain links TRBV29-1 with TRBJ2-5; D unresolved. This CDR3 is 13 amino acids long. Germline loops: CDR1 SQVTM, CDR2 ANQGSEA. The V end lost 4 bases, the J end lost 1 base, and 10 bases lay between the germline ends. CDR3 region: CSVGLLVQETQYF. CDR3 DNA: TGCAGCGTTGGTTTGCTGGTCCAAGAGACCCAGTACTTC.

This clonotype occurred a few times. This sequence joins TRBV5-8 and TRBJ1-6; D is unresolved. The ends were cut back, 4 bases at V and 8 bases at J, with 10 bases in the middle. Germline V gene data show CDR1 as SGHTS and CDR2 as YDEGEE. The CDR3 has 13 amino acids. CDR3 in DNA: TGTGCCAGCAGCCCTGTCCTGGATTCACCCCTCCACTTT. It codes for CASSPVLDSPLHF.

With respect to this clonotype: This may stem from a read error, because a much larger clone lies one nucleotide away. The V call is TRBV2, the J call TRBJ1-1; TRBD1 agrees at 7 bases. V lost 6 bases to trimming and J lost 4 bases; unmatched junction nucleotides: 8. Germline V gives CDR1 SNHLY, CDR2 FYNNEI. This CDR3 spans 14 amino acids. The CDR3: CASSQTGLSTEAFF. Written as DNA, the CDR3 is TGTGCCAGCAGCCAGACAGGGTTGAGCACTGAAGCTTTCTTT.

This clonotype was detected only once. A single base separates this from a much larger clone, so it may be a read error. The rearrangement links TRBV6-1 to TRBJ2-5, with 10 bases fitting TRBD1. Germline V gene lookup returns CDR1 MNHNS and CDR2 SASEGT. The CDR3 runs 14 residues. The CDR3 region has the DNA TGTGTCAGCAACCCGGGACAGGGGCAAGAGACCCAGTACTTC. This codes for CVSNPGQGQETQYF.

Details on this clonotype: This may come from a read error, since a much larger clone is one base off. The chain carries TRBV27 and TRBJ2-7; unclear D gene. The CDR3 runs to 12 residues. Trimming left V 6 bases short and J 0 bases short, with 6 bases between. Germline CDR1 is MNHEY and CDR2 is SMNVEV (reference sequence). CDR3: CASSHNSYEQYF. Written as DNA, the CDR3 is TGTGCCAGCAGCCACAACTCCTACGAGCAGTACTTC.

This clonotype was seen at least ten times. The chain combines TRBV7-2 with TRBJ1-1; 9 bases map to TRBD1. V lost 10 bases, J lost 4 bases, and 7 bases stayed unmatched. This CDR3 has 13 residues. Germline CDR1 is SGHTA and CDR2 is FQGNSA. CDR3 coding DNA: TGTGCCACCGGACAGGGGTCAGTCACTGAAGCTTTCTTT. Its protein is CATGQGSVTEAFF.

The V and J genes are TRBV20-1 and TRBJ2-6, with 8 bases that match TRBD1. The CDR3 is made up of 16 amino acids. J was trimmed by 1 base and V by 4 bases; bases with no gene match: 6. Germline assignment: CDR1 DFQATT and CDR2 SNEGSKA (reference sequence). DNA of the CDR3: TGCAGTGCTACAGGGGGCTTCGGATCTGGGGCCAACGTCCTGACTTTC. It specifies CSATGGFGSGANVLTF.

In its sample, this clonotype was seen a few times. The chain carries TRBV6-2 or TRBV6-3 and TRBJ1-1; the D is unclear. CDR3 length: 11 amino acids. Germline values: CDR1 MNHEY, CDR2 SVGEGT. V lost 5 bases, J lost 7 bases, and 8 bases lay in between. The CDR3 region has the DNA TGTGCCAGCAGTCAACGGATTGAAGCTTTCTTT. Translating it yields CASSQRIEAFF.

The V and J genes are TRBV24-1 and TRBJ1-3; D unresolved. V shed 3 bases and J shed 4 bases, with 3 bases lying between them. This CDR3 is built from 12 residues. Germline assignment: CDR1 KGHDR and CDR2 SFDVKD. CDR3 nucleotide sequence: TGTGCCACCAGTGATCAGGGAAACACCATATATTTT. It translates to CATSDQGNTIYF.

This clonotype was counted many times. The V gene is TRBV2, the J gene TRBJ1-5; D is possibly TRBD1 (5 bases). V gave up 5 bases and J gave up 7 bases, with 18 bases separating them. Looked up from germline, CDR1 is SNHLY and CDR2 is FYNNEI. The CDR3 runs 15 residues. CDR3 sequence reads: CASSKRGPDSQPQHF. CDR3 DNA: TGTGCCAGCAGTAAGAGAGGTCCAGACAGCCAGCCCCAGCATTTT. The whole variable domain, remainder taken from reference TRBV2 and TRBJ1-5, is EPEVTQTPSHQVTQMGQEVILRCVPISNHLYFYWYRQILGQKVEFLVSFYNNEISEKSEIFDDQFSVERPDGSNFTLKIRSTKLEDSAMYFCASSKRGPDSQPQHFGDGTRLSIL.

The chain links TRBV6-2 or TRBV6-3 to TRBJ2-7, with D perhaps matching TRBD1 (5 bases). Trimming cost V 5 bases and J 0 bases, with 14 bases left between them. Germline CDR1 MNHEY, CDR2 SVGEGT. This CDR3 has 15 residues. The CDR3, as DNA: TGTGCCAGCAGTGAATCCGCAGGGTACTCCTACGAGCAGTACTTC. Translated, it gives CASSESAGYSYEQYF.

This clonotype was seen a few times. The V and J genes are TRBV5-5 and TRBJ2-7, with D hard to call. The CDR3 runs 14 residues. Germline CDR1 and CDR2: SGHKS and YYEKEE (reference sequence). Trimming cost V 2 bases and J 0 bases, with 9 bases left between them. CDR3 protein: CASSLTQNSYEQYF. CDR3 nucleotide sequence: TGTGCCAGCAGCTTAACACAAAACTCCTACGAGCAGTACTTC. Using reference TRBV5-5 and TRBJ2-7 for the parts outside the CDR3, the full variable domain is DAGVTQSPTHLIKTRGQQVTLRCSPISGHKSVSWYQQVLGQGPQFIFQYYEKEERGRGNFPDRFSARQFPNYSSELNVNALLLGDSALYLCASSLTQNSYEQYFGPGTRLTVT.

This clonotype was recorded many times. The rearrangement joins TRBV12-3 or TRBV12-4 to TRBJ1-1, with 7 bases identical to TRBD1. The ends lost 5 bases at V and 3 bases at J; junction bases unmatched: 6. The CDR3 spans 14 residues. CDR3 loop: CASSPQGSDTEAFF. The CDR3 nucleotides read TGTGCCAGCAGTCCACAGGGGTCGGACACTGAAGCTTTCTTT.

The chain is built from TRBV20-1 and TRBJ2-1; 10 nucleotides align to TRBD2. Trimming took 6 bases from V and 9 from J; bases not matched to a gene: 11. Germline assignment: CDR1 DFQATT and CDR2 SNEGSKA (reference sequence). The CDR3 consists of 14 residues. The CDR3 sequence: CSAKTAGGIFEQFF. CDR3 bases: TGCAGTGCCAAGACAGCGGGAGGGATCTTTGAGCAGTTCTTC.

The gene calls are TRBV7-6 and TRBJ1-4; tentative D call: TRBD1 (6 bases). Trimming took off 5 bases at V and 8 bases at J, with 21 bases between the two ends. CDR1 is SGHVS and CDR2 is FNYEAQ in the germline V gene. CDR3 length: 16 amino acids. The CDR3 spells CASSQPTDSDGEKLFF. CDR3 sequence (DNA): TGTGCCAGCAGCCAACCCACGGACAGTGATGGAGAAAAACTGTTTTTT.

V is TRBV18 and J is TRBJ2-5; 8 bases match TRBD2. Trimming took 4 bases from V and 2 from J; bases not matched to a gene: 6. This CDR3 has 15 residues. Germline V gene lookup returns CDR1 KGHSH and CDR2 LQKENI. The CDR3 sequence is CASSHGGEIQETQYF. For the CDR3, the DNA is TGTGCCAGCTCACACGGGGGGGAAATACAAGAGACCCAGTACTTC. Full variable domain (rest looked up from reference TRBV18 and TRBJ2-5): NAGVMQNPRHLVRRRGQEARLRCSPMKGHSHVYWYRQLPEEGLKFMVYLQKENIIDESGMPKERFSAEFPKEGPSILRIQQVVRGDSAAYFCASSHGGEIQETQYFGPGTRLLVL.

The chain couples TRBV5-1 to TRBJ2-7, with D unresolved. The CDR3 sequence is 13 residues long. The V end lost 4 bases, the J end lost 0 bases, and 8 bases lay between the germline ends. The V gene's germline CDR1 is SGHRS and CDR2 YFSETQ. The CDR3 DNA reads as TGCGCCAGCAGCGCAGAACTCTCCTACGAGCAGTACTTC. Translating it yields CASSAELSYEQYF. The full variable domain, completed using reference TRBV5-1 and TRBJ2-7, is KAGVTQTPRYLIKTRGQQVTLSCSPISGHRSVSWYQQTPGQGLQFLFEYFSETQRNKGNFPGRFSGRQFSNSRSEMNVSTLELGDSALYLCASSAELSYEQYFGPGTRLTVT.

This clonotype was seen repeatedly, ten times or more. In DNA form, the CDR3 reads TGCAGTGCTGGGCCGGGACTAGCGGGACTTTACGAGCAGTACTTC. The encoded protein is CSAGPGLAGLYEQYF. The V and J genes are TRBV20-1 and TRBJ2-7; 13 positions match TRBD2. The length of the CDR3 is 15 residues. Germline CDR1 and CDR2: DFQATT and SNEGSKA (reference sequence). The trim removed 5 bases at V and 4 bases at J, leaving 8 bases unmatched.

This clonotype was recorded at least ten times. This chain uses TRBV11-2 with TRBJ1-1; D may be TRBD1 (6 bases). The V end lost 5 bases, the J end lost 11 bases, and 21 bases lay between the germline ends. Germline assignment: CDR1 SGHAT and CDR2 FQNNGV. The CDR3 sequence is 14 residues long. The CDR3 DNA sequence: TGTGCCAGCAGCCCACAGGGTGGAGAATTGCACGCTTTCTTT. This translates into CASSPQGGELHAFF.

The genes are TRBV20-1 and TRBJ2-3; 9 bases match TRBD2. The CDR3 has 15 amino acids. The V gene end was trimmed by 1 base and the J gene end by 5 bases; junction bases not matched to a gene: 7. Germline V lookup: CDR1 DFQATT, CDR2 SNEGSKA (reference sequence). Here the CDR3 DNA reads TGCAGTGCTAGAGTCCCAGCGGGAGGTAGAGATACGCAGTATTTT. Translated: CSARVPAGGRDTQYF.

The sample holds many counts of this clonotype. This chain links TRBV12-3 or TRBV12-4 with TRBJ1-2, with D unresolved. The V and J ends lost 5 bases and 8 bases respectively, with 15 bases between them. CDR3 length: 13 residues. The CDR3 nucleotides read TGTGCCAGCAGTGGTTCTAACGGTTTAGGCTACACCTTC. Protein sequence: CASSGSNGLGYTF.

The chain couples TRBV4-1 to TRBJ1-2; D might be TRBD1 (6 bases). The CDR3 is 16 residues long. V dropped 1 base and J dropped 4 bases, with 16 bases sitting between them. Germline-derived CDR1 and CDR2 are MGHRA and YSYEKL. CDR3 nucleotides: TGCGCCAGCAGCCAAGGACCCCAGGGGCTTGGCTATGGCTACACCTTC. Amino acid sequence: CASSQGPQGLGYGYTF.

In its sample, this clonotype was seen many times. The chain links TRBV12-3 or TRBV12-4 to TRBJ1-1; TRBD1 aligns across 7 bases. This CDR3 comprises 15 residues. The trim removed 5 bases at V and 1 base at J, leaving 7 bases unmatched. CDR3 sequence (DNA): TGTGCCAGCAGTCATGACACAGGGGAGAACACTGAAGCTTTCTTT. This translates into CASSHDTGENTEAFF.